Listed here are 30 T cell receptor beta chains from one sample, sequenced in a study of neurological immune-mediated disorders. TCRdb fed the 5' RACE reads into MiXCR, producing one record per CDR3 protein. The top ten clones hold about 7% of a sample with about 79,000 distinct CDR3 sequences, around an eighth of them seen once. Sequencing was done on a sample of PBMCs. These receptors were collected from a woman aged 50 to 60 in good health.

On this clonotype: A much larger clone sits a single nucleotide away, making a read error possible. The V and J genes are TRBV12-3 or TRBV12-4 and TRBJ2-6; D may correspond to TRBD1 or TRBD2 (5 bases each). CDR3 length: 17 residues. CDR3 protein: CASSPRDGISGDNVLTF. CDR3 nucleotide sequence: TGTGCCAGCAGTCCCCGGGACGGGATTTCTGGGGACAACGTCCTGACTTTC.

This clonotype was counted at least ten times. CDR3 sequence: CASSESGGAYNEQFF. CDR3 nucleotides: TGTGCCAGCAGTGAAAGCGGGGGGGCCTACAATGAGCAGTTCTTC. V usage is TRBV6-1 and J usage is TRBJ2-1; 10 bases are shared with TRBD2. J gave up 2 bases and V 2 bases, and 0 bases lay outside the gene matches. This CDR3 comprises 15 residues. From germline, CDR1 is MNHNS and CDR2 SASEGT.

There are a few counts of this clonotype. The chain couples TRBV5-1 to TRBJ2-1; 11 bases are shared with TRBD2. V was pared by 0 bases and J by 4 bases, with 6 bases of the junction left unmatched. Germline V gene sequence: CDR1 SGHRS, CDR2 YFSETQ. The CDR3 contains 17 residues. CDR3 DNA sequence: TGCGCCAGCAGCTTGGGGGGCGGGACTAGCGGATACAATGAGCAGTTCTTC. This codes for CASSLGGGTSGYNEQFF.

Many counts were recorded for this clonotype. CDR3 sequence reads: CASSYGGPSNTEAFF. CDR3 sequence (DNA): TGTGCCAGCAGTTACGGGGGGCCGTCGAACACTGAAGCTTTCTTT. The genes are TRBV28 and TRBJ1-1, with D perhaps matching TRBD1 (6 bases). Trimming took off 4 bases at V and 1 base at J, with 13 bases between the two ends. The germline V gene encodes CDR1 MDHEN and CDR2 SYDVKM. CDR3 size: 15 residues. The full variable domain, rest sourced from reference TRBV28 and TRBJ1-1, is DVKVTQSSRYLVKRTGEKVFLECVQDMDHENMFWYRQDPGLGLRLIYFSYDVKMKEKGDIPEGYSVSREKKERFSLILESASTNQTSMYLCASSYGGPSNTEAFFGQGTRLTVV.

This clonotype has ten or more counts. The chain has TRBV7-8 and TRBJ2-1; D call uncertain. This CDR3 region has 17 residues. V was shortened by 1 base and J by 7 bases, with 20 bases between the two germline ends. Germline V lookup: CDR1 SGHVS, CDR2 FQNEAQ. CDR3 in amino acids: CASSLVRFTMVLNEQFF. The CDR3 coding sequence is TGTGCCAGCAGCTTAGTCCGTTTCACGATGGTTCTAAATGAGCAGTTCTTC. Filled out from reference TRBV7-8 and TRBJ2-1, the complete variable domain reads GAGVSQSPRYKVAKRGQDVALRCDPISGHVSLFWYQQALGQGPEFLTYFQNEAQLDKSGLPSDRFFAERPEGSVSTLKIQRTQQEDSAVYLCASSLVRFTMVLNEQFFGPGTRLTVL.

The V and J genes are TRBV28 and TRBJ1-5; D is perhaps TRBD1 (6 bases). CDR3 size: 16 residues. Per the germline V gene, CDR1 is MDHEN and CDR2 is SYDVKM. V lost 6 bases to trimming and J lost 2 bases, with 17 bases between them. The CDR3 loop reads CASRTGTAQGNQPQHF. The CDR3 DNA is TGTGCCAGCAGAACAGGGACGGCCCAGGGCAATCAGCCCCAGCATTTT. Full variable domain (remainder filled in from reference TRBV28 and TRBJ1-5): DVKVTQSSRYLVKRTGEKVFLECVQDMDHENMFWYRQDPGLGLRLIYFSYDVKMKEKGDIPEGYSVSREKKERFSLILESASTNQTSMYLCASRTGTAQGNQPQHFGDGTRLSIL.

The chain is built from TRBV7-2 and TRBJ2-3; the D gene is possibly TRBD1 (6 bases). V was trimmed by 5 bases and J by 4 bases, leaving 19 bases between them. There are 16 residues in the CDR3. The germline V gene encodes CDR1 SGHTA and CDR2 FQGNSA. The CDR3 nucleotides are TGTGCCAGCAGCCCACGTCCGCGTAGGGGGTCAGATACGCAGTATTTT. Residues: CASSPRPRRGSDTQYF.

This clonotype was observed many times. CDR3 sequence reads: CASSQGPNRDNQPQHF. The CDR3 coding sequence is TGTGCCAGCTCTCAGGGACCGAACAGGGACAATCAGCCCCAGCATTTT. This chain uses TRBV18 with TRBJ1-5; possibly TRBD1 for D (6 bases). Germline-derived CDR1 and CDR2 are KGHSH and LQKENI. The CDR3 contains 16 residues. Trimming cost V 6 bases and J 3 bases, with 18 bases left between them.

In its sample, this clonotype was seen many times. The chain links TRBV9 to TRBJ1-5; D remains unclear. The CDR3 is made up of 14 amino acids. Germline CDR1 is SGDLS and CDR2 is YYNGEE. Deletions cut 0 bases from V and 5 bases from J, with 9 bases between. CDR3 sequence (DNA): TGTGCCAGCAGCGTAGCCCCCCGGGATCAGCCCCAGCATTTT. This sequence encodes CASSVAPRDQPQHF.

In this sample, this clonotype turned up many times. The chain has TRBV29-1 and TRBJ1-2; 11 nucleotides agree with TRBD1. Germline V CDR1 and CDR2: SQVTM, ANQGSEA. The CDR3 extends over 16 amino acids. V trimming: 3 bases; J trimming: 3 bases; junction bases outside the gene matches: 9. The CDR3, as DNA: TGCAGCGTTGATCGGACAGGGGGCAAAAACGACTATGGCTACACCTTC. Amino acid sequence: CSVDRTGGKNDYGYTF.

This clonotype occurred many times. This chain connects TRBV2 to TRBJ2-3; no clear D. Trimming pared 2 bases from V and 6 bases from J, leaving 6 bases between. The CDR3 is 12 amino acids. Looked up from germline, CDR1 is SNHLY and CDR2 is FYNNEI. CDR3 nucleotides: TGTGCCAGCAGTGAAAGAAAGGATACGCAGTATTTT. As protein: CASSERKDTQYF.

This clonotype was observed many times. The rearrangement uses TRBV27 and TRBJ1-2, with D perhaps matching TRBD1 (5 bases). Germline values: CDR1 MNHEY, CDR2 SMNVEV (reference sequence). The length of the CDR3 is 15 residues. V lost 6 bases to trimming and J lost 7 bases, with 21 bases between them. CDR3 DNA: TGTGCCAGCAGCTCAGATGTCAGGGAGGGCTCTGGCTACACCTTC. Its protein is CASSSDVREGSGYTF.

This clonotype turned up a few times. The CDR3 bases are TGTGCCAGCAGGAACGCCCCCCTCGACAGGCGTAGGTACAATGAGCAGTTCTTC. It specifies CASRNAPLDRRRYNEQFF. This sequence joins TRBV6-6 and TRBJ2-1, with D perhaps matching TRBD1 (6 bases). Germline V gene data show CDR1 as MNHNY and CDR2 as SVGAGI (reference sequence). The CDR3 has 18 residues. Deletions cut 6 bases from V and 4 bases from J, with 25 bases between.

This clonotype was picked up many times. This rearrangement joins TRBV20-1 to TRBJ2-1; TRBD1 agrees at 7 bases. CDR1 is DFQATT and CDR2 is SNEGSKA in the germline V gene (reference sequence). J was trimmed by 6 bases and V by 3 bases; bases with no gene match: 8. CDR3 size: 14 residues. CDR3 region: CSASEGTATNEQFF. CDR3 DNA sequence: TGCAGTGCTAGTGAGGGGACAGCTACCAATGAGCAGTTCTTC.

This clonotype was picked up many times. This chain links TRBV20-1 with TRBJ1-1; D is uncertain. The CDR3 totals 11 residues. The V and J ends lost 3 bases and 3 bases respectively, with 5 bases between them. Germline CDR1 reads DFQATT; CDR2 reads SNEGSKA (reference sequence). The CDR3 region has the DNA TGCAGTGCTAGCGAATACACTGAAGCTTTCTTT. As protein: CSASEYTEAFF.

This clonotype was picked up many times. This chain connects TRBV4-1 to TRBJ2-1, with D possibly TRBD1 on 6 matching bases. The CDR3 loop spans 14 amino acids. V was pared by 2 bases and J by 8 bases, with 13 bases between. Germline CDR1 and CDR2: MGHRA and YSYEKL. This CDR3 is CASSQPTGIDEQFF. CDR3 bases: TGCGCCAGCAGCCAACCAACAGGGATAGATGAGCAGTTCTTC.

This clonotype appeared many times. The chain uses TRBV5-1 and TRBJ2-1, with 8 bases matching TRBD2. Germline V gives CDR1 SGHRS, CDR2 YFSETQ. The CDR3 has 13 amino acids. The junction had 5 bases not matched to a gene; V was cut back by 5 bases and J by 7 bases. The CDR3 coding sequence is TGCGCCAGCAGAGCTCGGGAGGGGAATGAGCAGTTCTTC. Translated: CASRAREGNEQFF.

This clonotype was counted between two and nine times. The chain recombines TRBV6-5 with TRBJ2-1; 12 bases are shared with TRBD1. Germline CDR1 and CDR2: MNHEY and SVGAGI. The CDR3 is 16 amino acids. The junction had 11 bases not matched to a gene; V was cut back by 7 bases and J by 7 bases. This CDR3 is CASTEGGTGGLNEQFF. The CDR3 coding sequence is TGTGCCAGCACCGAGGGGGGGACAGGGGGCCTTAATGAGCAGTTCTTC.

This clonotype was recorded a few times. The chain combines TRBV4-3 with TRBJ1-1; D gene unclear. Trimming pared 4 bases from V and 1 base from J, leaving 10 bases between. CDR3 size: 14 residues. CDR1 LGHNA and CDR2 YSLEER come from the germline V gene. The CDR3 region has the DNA TGCGCCAGCAGCCCCCGAGGTCCGAACACTGAAGCTTTCTTT. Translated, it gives CASSPRGPNTEAFF.

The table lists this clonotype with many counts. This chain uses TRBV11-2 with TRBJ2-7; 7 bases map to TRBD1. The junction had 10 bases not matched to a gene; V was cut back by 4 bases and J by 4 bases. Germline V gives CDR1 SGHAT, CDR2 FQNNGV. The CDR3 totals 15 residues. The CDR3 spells CASSYYTGTAYEQYF. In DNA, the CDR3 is TGTGCCAGCAGCTACTATACCGGGACAGCGTACGAGCAGTACTTC.

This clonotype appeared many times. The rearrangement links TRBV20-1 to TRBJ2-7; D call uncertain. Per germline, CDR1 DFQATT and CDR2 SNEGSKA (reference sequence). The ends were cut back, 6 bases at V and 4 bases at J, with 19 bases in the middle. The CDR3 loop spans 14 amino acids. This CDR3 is CSAAPANNEYEQYF. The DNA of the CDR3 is TGCAGTGCCGCTCCGGCTAATAACGAATACGAGCAGTACTTC.

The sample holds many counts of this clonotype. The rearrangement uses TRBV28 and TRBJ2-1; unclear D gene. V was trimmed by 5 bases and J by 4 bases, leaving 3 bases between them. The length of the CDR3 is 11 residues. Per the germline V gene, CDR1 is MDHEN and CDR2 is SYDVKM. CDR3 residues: CASSVYNEQFF. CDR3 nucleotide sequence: TGTGCCAGCAGTGTTTACAATGAGCAGTTCTTC.

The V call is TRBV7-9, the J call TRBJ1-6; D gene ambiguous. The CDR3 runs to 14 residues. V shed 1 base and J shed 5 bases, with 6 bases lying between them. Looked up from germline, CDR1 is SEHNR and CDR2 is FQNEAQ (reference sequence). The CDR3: CASSLGPNNSPLHF. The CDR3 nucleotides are TGTGCCAGCAGCTTAGGACCGAATAATTCACCCCTCCACTTT. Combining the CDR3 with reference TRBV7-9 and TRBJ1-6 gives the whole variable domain DTGVSQNPRHKITKRGQNVTFRCDPISEHNRLYWYRQTLGQGPEFLTYFQNEAQLEKSRLLSDRFSAERPKGSFSTLEIQRTEQGDSAMYLCASSLGPNNSPLHFGNGTRLTVT.

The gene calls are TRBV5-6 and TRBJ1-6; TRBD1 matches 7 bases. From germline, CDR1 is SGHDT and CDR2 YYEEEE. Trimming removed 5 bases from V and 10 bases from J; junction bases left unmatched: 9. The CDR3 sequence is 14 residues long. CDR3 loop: CASSQWDRRSPLHF. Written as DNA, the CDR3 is TGTGCCAGCAGTCAGTGGGACAGACGGTCACCCCTCCACTTT.

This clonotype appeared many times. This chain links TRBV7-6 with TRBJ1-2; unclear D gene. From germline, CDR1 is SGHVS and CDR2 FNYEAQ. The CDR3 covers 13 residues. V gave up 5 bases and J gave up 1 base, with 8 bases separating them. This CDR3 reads CASSPHLNYGYTF. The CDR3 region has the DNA TGTGCCAGCAGCCCACACCTTAACTATGGCTACACCTTC.

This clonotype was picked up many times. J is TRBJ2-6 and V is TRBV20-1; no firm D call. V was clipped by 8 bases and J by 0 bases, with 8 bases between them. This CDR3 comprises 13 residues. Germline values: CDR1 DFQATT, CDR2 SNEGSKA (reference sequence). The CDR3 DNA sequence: TGCAGTTCCGTAAACTCTGGGGCCAACGTCCTGACTTTC. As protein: CSSVNSGANVLTF.

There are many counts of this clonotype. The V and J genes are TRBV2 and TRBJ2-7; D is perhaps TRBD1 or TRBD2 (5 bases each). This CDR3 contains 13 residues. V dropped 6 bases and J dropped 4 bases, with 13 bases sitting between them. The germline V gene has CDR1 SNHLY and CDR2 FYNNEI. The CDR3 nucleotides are TGTGCCAGCAGCGTGGGGGTTGAGTACGAGCAGTACTTC. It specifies CASSVGVEYEQYF.

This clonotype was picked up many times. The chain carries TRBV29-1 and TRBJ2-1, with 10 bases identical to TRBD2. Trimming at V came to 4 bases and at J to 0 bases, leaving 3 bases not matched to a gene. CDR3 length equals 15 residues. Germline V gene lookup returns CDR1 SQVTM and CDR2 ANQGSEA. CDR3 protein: CSVAASGGSYNEQFF. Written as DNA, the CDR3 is TGCAGCGTTGCCGCTAGCGGGGGCTCCTACAATGAGCAGTTCTTC.

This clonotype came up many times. The CDR3, as DNA: TGTGCCAGCAGCGTAGGGACTAGCGGGTACAATGAGCAGTTCTTC. Protein: CASSVGTSGYNEQFF. The rearrangement links TRBV9 to TRBJ2-1, with 11 bases fitting TRBD2. This CDR3 spans 15 amino acids. The V gene end was trimmed by 0 bases and the J gene end by 4 bases; junction bases not matched to a gene: 0. The V gene's germline CDR1 is SGDLS and CDR2 YYNGEE.

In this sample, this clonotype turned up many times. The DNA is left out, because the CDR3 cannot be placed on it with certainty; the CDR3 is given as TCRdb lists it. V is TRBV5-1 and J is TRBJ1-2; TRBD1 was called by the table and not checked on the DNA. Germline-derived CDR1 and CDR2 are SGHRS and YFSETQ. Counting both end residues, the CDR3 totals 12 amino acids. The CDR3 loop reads CASSLFGQGYTF.